Each of the 24 T cell receptor beta chains below was sequenced from the same sample in a study of cytomegalovirus exposure and HLA in healthy donors. Primers: 60 Vbeta forward and 13 Jbeta reverse. Only in-frame clones appear in the TCRdb table, and some are missing; sequencing was by immunoSEQ multiplex PCR. The repertoire holds 50,000 or so clones, with about three quarters as singletons. Material: PBMCs. Receptors were obtained from a woman in her thirties or forties in good health and CMV-seropositive.

This rearrangement joins TRBV4-3 to TRBJ2-3; 7 positions match TRBD1. The CDR3 runs 16 residues. V trimming: 0 bases; J trimming: 1 base; junction bases outside the gene matches: 4. In germline, CDR1 is LGHNA, CDR2 YSLEER. CDR3 region: CASSQERGTGTDTQYF. For the CDR3, the DNA is TGCGCCAGCAGCCAAGAAAGAGGGACAGGCACAGATACGCAGTATTTT.

The rearrangement links TRBV7-8 to TRBJ1-5; D call uncertain. V lost 5 bases and J lost 2, with 22 bases in between. The CDR3 loop spans 18 amino acids. From germline, CDR1 is SGHVS and CDR2 FQNEAQ. CDR3 amino acids: CASSKQELDAGGNQPQHF. The DNA for the CDR3 is TGTGCCAGCAGCAAACAAGAATTGGACGCGGGCGGCAATCAGCCCCAGCATTTT.

This clone occurred a few times. The chain links TRBV29-1 to TRBJ2-7, with TRBD1 identical over 7 bases. Per the germline V gene, CDR1 is SQVTM and CDR2 is ANQGSEA. V shed 1 base and J 1 base; nucleotides not matched to a gene: 1. The CDR3 has 13 residues. This chain's CDR3 is CSVEGDRSYEQYF. In nucleotides, the CDR3 is TGCAGCGTTGAAGGGGACAGATCCTACGAGCAGTACTTC.

This chain joins TRBV7-8 and TRBJ2-7; D not resolved. The germline V gene encodes CDR1 SGHVS and CDR2 FQNEAQ. There are 16 residues in the CDR3. Trimming removed 1 base at V and 0 bases at J, with 13 bases between. The chain's CDR3 is CASSLGAGLSSYEQYF. CDR3 bases: TGTGCCAGCAGCTTAGGGGCAGGCCTAAGCTCCTACGAGCAGTACTTC. Filled out from reference TRBV7-8 and TRBJ2-7, the complete variable domain reads GAGVSQSPRYKVAKRGQDVALRCDPISGHVSLFWYQQALGQGPEFLTYFQNEAQLDKSGLPSDRFFAERPEGSVSTLKIQRTQQEDSAVYLCASSLGAGLSSYEQYFGPGTRLTVT.

The chain couples TRBV4-1 to TRBJ2-1; no firm D call. The germline V gene has CDR1 MGHRA and CDR2 YSYEKL. The CDR3 loop spans 16 amino acids. Trimming cost V 0 bases and J 4 bases, with 13 bases left between them. This CDR3 is CASSQDQSGDYNEQFF. The CDR3 DNA reads as TGCGCCAGCAGCCAAGATCAGAGTGGAGATTACAATGAGCAGTTCTTC.

V usage is TRBV30 and J usage is TRBJ2-5; 8 bases line up with TRBD2. Germline V CDR1 and CDR2: GTSNPN, SVGIG (reference sequence). Trimming took 3 bases from V and 7 from J; bases not matched to a gene: 13. The CDR3 totals 15 residues. The CDR3 nucleotides read TGTGCCTGGAGGAGTACGCCGGGACTAGGATTGACCCAGTACTTC. The encoded protein is CAWRSTPGLGLTQYF.

DNA for the CDR3: TGTGCCAGCCAGACAGGGGCCGGGGGCTACACCTTC. Residues: CASQTGAGGYTF. The rearrangement uses TRBV9 and TRBJ1-2, with 8 bases that match TRBD1. CDR3 length equals 12 residues. CDR1 and CDR2 (germline): SGDLS, YYNGEE. J was trimmed by 8 bases and V by 7 bases; bases with no gene match: 7.

The V gene is TRBV29-1, the J gene TRBJ2-3, with TRBD2 matching 12 bases. Trimming cost V 2 bases and J 2 bases; bases outside gene matches: 2. Germline V gives CDR1 SQVTM, CDR2 ANQGSEA. This CDR3 has 15 residues. CDR3 DNA sequence: TGCAGCGTTGAAACTAGCGGGGGGTACACAGATACGCAGTATTTT. It yields the protein CSVETSGGYTDTQYF.

The V gene is TRBV7-2, the J gene TRBJ2-5; possibly TRBD2 for D (6 bases). Trimming left V 1 base short and J 4 bases short, with 10 bases between. Germline loops: CDR1 SGHTA, CDR2 FQGNSA. The CDR3 length is 14 residues. Here the CDR3 reads CASSLGRVGETQYF. The CDR3 DNA reads as TGTGCCAGCAGCTTAGGGAGGGTTGGAGAGACCCAGTACTTC.

The chain links TRBV19 to TRBJ1-1; D perhaps matches TRBD1 (5 bases). Germline V gene lookup returns CDR1 LNHDA and CDR2 SQIVND (reference sequence). V was clipped by 5 bases and J by 6 bases, with 16 bases between them. The CDR3 sequence is 14 residues long. In nucleotides, the CDR3 is TGTGCCAGTAGTTCCCAGGGAAGGTTCGCTGAAGCTTTCTTT. It yields the protein CASSSQGRFAEAFF.

CDR3 DNA: TGTGCCAGCAGCCAAATAATGAACACTGAAGCTTTCTTT. Translation gives CASSQIMNTEAFF. V and J are TRBV14 and TRBJ1-1; D unresolved. The CDR3 totals 13 residues. Germline V gene lookup returns CDR1 SGHDN and CDR2 FVKESK. V was shortened by 2 bases and J by 0 bases, with 4 bases between the two germline ends.

The chain has TRBV6-5 and TRBJ2-7; 11 positions match TRBD1. V gave up 4 bases and J gave up 0 bases; unmatched junction bases: 5. The CDR3 covers 16 residues. Germline values: CDR1 MNHEY, CDR2 SVGAGI. The CDR3, as DNA: TGTGCCAGCAGTTGGACCGGGACAGGGGGCTCCTACGAGCAGTACTTC. Its protein is CASSWTGTGGSYEQYF.

The chain has TRBV6-5 and TRBJ1-2; possible D gene TRBD1, 6 bases. This CDR3 region has 13 residues. Deletions cut 6 bases from V and 4 bases from J, with 12 bases between. The V gene's germline CDR1 is MNHEY and CDR2 SVGAGI. CDR3 in DNA: TGTGCCAGCAGCAAAACAGGGATCTATGGCTACACCTTC. Amino acids: CASSKTGIYGYTF.

The J gene is TRBJ1-5, the V gene TRBV9; 7 bases are shared with TRBD1. Per the germline V gene, CDR1 is SGDLS and CDR2 is YYNGEE. This CDR3 spans 13 amino acids. The trim removed 3 bases at V and 7 bases at J, leaving 4 bases unmatched. CDR3 DNA sequence: TGTGCCAGCAGCGAAGGGACAGCCCAGCCCCAGCATTTT. Its translation is CASSEGTAQPQHF.

The V call is TRBV7-2, the J call TRBJ2-7, with D tentatively TRBD2 (5 bases). Trimming left V 7 bases short and J 7 bases short, with 20 bases between. The germline CDR1 and CDR2 sequences are SGHTA and FQGNSA. The CDR3 runs 14 residues. The CDR3 DNA follows: TGTGCCAGCACCAAAAGGGCAGGCTCGGGGGAGCAGTACTTC. Translated: CASTKRAGSGEQYF. Drawing the rest from reference TRBV7-2 and TRBJ2-7, the complete variable domain is GAGVSQSPSNKVTEKGKDVELRCDPISGHTALYWYRQSLGQGLEFLIYFQGNSAPDKSGLPSDRFSAERTGGSVSTLTIQRTQQEDSAVYLCASTKRAGSGEQYFGPGTRLTVT.

The J gene is TRBJ1-1, the V gene TRBV11-2, with TRBD1 identical over 7 bases. V shed 0 bases, J shed 11 bases, and the junction held 6 bases outside the gene matches. The CDR3 has 13 residues. Germline values: CDR1 SGHAT, CDR2 FQNNGV. The CDR3: CASSLDRTGDAFF. The CDR3 DNA follows: TGTGCCAGCAGCTTAGATAGAACAGGGGACGCTTTCTTT.

This chain uses TRBV7-2 with TRBJ2-3; 9 bases agree with TRBD1. V gave up 2 bases and J gave up 5 bases; unmatched junction bases: 5. The V gene's germline CDR1 is SGHTA and CDR2 FQGNSA. The CDR3 loop spans 15 amino acids. The CDR3 reads CASSLQGQGKDTQYF. The CDR3 DNA sequence: TGTGCCAGCAGCTTACAGGGACAGGGAAAAGATACGCAGTATTTT.

This chain links TRBV19 with TRBJ2-7, with D tentatively TRBD1 (5 bases). The germline V gene has CDR1 LNHDA and CDR2 SQIVND (reference sequence). The CDR3 spans 16 residues. Trimming took off 0 bases at V and 2 bases at J, with 14 bases between the two ends. CDR3 nucleotides: TGTGCCAGTAGTATAGATGGGGCAGGGCGGACCTACGAGCAGTACTTC. This codes for CASSIDGAGRTYEQYF.

This clone was counted only a few times. The junction departs from the called germline gene at one end, perhaps through a read error. Other DNA sequences within the sample encode an identical CDR3. The J gene is TRBJ1-2, the V gene TRBV27; a possible D gene is TRBD1 (6 bases). CDR3 length equals 13 residues. Looked up from germline, CDR1 is MNHEY and CDR2 is SMNVEV (reference sequence). In DNA form, the CDR3 reads TGCGCCAGCAGTTCGGGGGGGGCCTATGGCTACACCTTC. This encodes CASSSGGAYGYTF.

The V and J genes are TRBV5-4 and TRBJ1-1, with D unclear. With 2 bases removed from V and 0 bases from J, the gap between germline ends came to 8 bases. The CDR3 length is 14 residues. The germline CDR1 and CDR2 sequences are SGHNT and YYREEE (reference sequence). The CDR3 bases are TGTGCCAGCAGCTTCGCATCGGTGAACACTGAAGCTTTCTTT. Its protein product is CASSFASVNTEAFF.

The CDR3 DNA is TGTGCCAGCAGTTTTTCGCGGGGGAGAGCTTTCTTT. Its protein is CASSFSRGRAFF. The chain links TRBV28 to TRBJ1-1, with D perhaps matching TRBD1 (5 bases). Trimming took off 3 bases at V and 10 bases at J, with 12 bases between the two ends. This CDR3 contains 12 residues. Per germline, CDR1 MDHEN and CDR2 SYDVKM.

This clone was recorded a few times. The J gene is TRBJ2-5, the V gene TRBV28, with D perhaps TRBD1 (5 bases). Germline loops: CDR1 MDHEN, CDR2 SYDVKM. Trimming shortened V by 3 bases and J by 4 bases, and 15 bases separated the two germline ends. The CDR3 spans 15 residues. CDR3 DNA sequence: TGTGCCAGCAGTTTGGCTACCAGGGTCAGAGAGACCCAGTACTTC. Translated: CASSLATRVRETQYF.

The genes are TRBV2 and TRBJ1-1; a possible D gene is TRBD1 (5 bases). In germline, CDR1 is SNHLY, CDR2 FYNNEI. Trimming pared 3 bases from V and 5 bases from J, leaving 10 bases between. The CDR3 consists of 13 residues. The CDR3, as DNA: TGTGCCAGCAGTGATACAGGACGGACTGAAGCTTTCTTT. Translated: CASSDTGRTEAFF. The full variable domain, with the rest looked up from reference TRBV2 and TRBJ1-1, is EPEVTQTPSHQVTQMGQEVILRCVPISNHLYFYWYRQILGQKVEFLVSFYNNEISEKSEIFDDQFSVERPDGSNFTLKIRSTKLEDSAMYFCASSDTGRTEAFFGQGTRLTVV.

By sample fraction, this clone is medium-sized. The V call is TRBV27, the J call TRBJ1-2; D gene ambiguous. V was trimmed by 8 bases and J by 8 bases, leaving 15 bases between them. From germline, CDR1 is MNHEY and CDR2 SMNVEV (reference sequence). The CDR3 consists of 12 residues. CDR3 in amino acids: CASSTLGGGYTF. The CDR3 nucleotides read TGTGCCAGCTCGACTCTTGGCGGGGGCTACACCTTC.